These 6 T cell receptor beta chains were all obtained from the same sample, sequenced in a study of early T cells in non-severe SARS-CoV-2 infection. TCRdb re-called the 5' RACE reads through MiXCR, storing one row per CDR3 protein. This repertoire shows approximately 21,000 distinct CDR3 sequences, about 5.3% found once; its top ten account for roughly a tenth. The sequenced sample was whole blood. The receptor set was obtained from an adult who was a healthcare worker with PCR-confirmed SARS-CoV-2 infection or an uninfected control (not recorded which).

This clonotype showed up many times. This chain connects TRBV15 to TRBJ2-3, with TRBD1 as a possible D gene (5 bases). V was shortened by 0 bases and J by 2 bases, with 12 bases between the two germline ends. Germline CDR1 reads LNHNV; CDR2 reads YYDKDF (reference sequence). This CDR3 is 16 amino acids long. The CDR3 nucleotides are TGTGCCACCAGCAGAGACTTTGGGGCCTACACAGATACGCAGTATTTT. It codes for CATSRDFGAYTDTQYF.

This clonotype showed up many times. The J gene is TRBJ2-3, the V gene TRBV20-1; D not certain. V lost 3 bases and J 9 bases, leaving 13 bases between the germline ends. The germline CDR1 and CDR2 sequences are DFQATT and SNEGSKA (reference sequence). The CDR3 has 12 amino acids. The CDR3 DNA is TGCAGTGCTAGCCCTCTAGAAGTCACGCAGTATTTT. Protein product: CSASPLEVTQYF.

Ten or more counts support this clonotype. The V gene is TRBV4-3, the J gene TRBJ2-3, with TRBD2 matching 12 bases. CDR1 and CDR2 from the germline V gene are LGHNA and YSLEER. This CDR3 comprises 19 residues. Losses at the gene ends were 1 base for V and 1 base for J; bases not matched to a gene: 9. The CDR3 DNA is TGCGCCAGCAGCCAAGGAGTGACTAGCGGGAGCGGGGGCACAGATACGCAGTATTTT. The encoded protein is CASSQGVTSGSGGTDTQYF.

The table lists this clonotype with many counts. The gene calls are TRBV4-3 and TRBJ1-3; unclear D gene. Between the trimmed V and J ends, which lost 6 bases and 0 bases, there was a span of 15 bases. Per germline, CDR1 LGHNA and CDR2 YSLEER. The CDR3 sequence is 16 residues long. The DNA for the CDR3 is TGCGCCAGCAGTCCCACGGGCGGCACCTCTGGAAACACCATATATTTT. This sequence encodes CASSPTGGTSGNTIYF.

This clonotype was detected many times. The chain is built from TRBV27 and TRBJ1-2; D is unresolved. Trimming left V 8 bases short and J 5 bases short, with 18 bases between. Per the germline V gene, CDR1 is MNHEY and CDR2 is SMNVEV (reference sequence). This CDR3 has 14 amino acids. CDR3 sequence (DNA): TGTGCCAGCGCAACCATCAGGACGGCTTATGGCTACACCTTC. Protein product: CASATIRTAYGYTF.

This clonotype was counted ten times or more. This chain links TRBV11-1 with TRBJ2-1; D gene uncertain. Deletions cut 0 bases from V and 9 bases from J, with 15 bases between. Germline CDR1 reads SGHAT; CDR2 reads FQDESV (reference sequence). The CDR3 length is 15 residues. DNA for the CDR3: TGTGCCAGCAGCTTAGCTGTCGGGTTGAAGGGTGAGCAGTTCTTC. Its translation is CASSLAVGLKGEQFF.